This T cell receptor beta chain derives from a study of blood T cell repertoires in COVID-19. Whole-study context: The United States, Italy and Spain supplied acute and convalescent COVID-19 samples. The analysed material was cDNA or gDNA that came from T cells, B-cell-depleted T cells, or PBMCs.

From germline, CDR1 is SGHTA and CDR2 FQGNSA. The V and J ends lost 5 bases and 7 bases respectively, with 12 bases between them. The length of the CDR3 is 13 residues. The protocol was immunoSEQ multiplex PCR, while the TCRdb copy is restricted to in-frame clones and leaves out a portion. The sample yields almost 100,000 clones, 86% seen once. The chain is built from TRBV7-2 and TRBJ2-1, with a possible D match to TRBD1 (5 bases). The source of this sequence is a man aged 50-60 years with acute or convalescent COVID-19. Source material: peripheral blood. The CDR3 region is CASSTSGLNEQFF. The CDR3 DNA follows: TGTGCCAGCAGCACTTCAGGGTTGAATGAGCAGTTCTTC.